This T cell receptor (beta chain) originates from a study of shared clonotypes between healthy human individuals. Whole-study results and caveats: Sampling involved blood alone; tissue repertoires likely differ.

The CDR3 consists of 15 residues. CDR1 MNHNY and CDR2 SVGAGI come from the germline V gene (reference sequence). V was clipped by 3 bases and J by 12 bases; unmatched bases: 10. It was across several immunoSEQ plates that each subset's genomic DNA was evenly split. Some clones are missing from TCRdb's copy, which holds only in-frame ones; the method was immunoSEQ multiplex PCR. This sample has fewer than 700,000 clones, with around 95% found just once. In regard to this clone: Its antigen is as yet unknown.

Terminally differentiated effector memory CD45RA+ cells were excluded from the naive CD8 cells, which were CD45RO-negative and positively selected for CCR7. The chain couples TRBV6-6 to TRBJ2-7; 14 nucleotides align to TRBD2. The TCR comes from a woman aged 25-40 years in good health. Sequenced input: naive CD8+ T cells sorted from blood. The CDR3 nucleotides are TGTGCCAGCAGTTATATTCCGGGACTAGCGGGGGTCGTGTACTTC. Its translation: CASSYIPGLAGVVYF.